The T cell receptor (beta chain) under discussion was sequenced for a study of T-cell reconstitution after alpha-beta-depleted transplantation in children (dated by TCRdb to the mid-2010s). Describing the broader study: The study quantitatively tracked T-cell immune reconstitution after TCRalphabeta/CD19-depleted allogeneic hematopoietic cell transplantation in children using TCR repertoire profiling.

Library creation used PCR. Sequencing was carried out with an Illumina HiSeq 2500. To normalize quantification of the TCRbeta repertoire, the TCR libraries were built with molecular barcoding that relied on unique molecular identifiers. Using fastp trimming at Q25 and MiXCR clonotype assembly, TCRdb reanalyzed the public sequencing data and kept in-frame beta chains. Every CDR3 protein is listed once, alongside the most common genes and DNA of its rows. Present in this sample are 200,000 to 300,000 distinct CDR3 sequences, about 12% of which were seen just once. The ten top clones hold 2% to 3% of the sample. About this clonotype: Its antigen is still unknown. Being one base from a much bigger clone, this may be a read error.

V is cut by 5 bases and J by 4 bases, and the space between the germline ends is 14 bases. CDR1 and CDR2 are drawn from the germline V gene (reference sequence): MNHEY, SMNVEV. From its cysteine to its phenylalanine, the CDR3 spans 14 amino acids. Only the CDR3 DNA stays, 42 bases, in frame from base 1. The sample consisted of PBMCs from the stem cell graft donor, taken from the stem cell graft. The clonotype originates from a human donor who donated a stem cell graft to a child with acute lymphoblastic leukemia. Recombination joined TRBV27 with TRBJ1-1, and the D gene may be TRBD1, 5 bases matching. The CDR3 protein: CASSPQVMITEAFF. The DNA sequence is as follows: TGTGCCAGCAGTCCACAGGTTATGATCACTGAAGCTTTCTTT.